This T cell receptor beta chain was identified during a study of blood T cell repertoires in COVID-19. Study background: Acute-phase and convalescent COVID-19 samples originated in the United States, Italy and Spain. T cells, B-cell-depleted T cells, or PBMCs supplied cDNA or gDNA.

In the original workflow: By means of reference gene primer amplification, nucleated cell counts were estimated. Clones were sequenced by immunoSEQ multiplex PCR, and TCRdb holds only the in-frame ones, with some missing. D and trimming were read from the DNA, whereas the V and J calls and clone size are those reported in that table. The repertoire holds tens of thousands of clones, 90% seen once, with less than 0.6% in the top ten. CDR3 length equals 15 residues. Germline values: CDR1 SNHLY, CDR2 FYNNEI. Trimming at V came to 3 bases and at J to 2 bases, leaving 4 bases not matched to a gene. This chain uses TRBV2 with TRBJ2-1; 7 nucleotides agree with TRBD2. Sequencing was carried out using peripheral blood. The origin of this receptor is a man aged 45-65 years with COVID-19, enrolled during active disease. Written as DNA, the CDR3 is TGTGCCAGCAGTGATTTTGGACTAGCCTACAATGAGCAGTTCTTC. It yields the protein CASSDFGLAYNEQFF. The full variable domain, in which reference TRBV2 and TRBJ2-1 provide the parts outside the CDR3, is EPEVTQTPSHQVTQMGQEVILRCVPISNHLYFYWYRQILGQKVEFLVSFYNNEISEKSEIFDDQFSVERPDGSNFTLKIRSTKLEDSAMYFCASSDFGLAYNEQFFGPGTRLTVL.